Sequencing of this TCR beta chain was carried out in a study of T-cell reconstitution after alpha-beta-depleted transplantation in children. Germline V CDR1 and CDR2: SQVTM, ANQGSEA. Trimming shortened V by 4 bases and J by 1 base, and 11 bases separated the two germline ends. The CDR3 is 15 amino acids. TCRbeta library construction was performed incorporating unique molecular identifiers. TCRdb reanalysed the PCR reads using MiXCR and keeps one entry per CDR3 protein. The sample comprises hundreds of thousands of distinct CDR3 sequences, more than 9% of which are singletons, and around 9.1% rests with the top ten.

The sequence was collected from a human donor who donated a stem cell graft to a child with SCID. Here the sequenced sample was PBMCs from the stem cell graft donor, taken from the stem cell graft. The chain carries TRBV29-1 and TRBJ2-6; D remains unclear. CDR3 nucleotide sequence: TGCAGCGTTGGGGCAGGCCATTCTGGGGCCAACGTCCTGACTTTC. This sequence encodes CSVGAGHSGANVLTF.